The clone carrying this TCR beta chain was seen a few times. Its specificity is unknown. This specimen comes from a study of blood T cells in healthy people across ages. General study points: It was held that diversity estimates obtained from one million T cells represented underestimates.

The individuals who served as donors were healthy Caucasians living in Russia, aged roughly 6 to 90. Alongside a J-beta primer mix, a sample-barcoded 5' primer served in a second PCR lasting about 7 to 11 cycles. Each CDR3 protein is one row after TCRdb ran MiXCR on the 5' RACE reads. The sample shows about 580,000 distinct CDR3 sequences, 40% to 55% of them seen only once. Germline CDR1 and CDR2: SQVTM and ANQGSEA. This CDR3 spans 12 amino acids. J is TRBJ2-5 and V is TRBV29-1; TRBD1 might be the D (6 bases). The J call may be mistaken, given a closer DNA end match to TRBJ2-7. The clonotype comes from a man at least 80 years old in good health. The sample taken for sequencing was blood. CDR3 protein: CSVEEQGDEQYF. The CDR3 region has the DNA TGCAGCGTTGAAGAACAGGGCGACGAGCAGTACTTC.